This entry lists 18 T cell receptor beta chains sequenced from one sample in a study of metastatic and nonmetastatic thyroid tumors. TCRdb ran MiXCR on the PCR reads. The sample includes about 25,000 clones, 19% of them seen just once. Every patient was untreated before thyroid surgery. Sequenced: blood. These receptors were taken from a male donor with papillary thyroid cancer or a benign thyroid nodule (not recorded which). Some clones in this sample may be carry-over from other donors' samples.

The chain recombines TRBV27 with TRBJ2-7, with 12 bases fitting TRBD2. The CDR3 totals 13 residues. V lost 6 bases and J lost 4; bases outside the gene matches: 1. Germline assignment: CDR1 MNHEY and CDR2 SMNVEV (reference sequence). CDR3: CASSGLAGYEQYF. CDR3 in DNA: TGTGCCAGCAGCGGACTAGCGGGATACGAGCAGTACTTC.

This clone has a handful of counts. V is TRBV6-1 and J is TRBJ1-1; 8 positions match TRBD1. Per germline, CDR1 MNHNS and CDR2 SASEGT. V lost 4 bases and J lost 4; bases outside the gene matches: 8. The length of the CDR3 is 15 residues. In nucleotides, the CDR3 is TGTGCCAGCAGTGCCCAACAGGGGGGAAGCACTGAAGCTTTCTTT. As protein: CASSAQQGGSTEAFF.

The J gene is TRBJ2-5, the V gene TRBV27; 7 positions agree with TRBD1. CDR3 length equals 14 residues. V dropped 0 bases and J dropped 5; count of bases not matched to a gene: 3. Germline-derived CDR1 and CDR2 are MNHEY and SMNVEV (reference sequence). The CDR3 sequence: CASSLSLQGETQYF. The CDR3 DNA sequence: TGTGCCAGCAGTTTATCTCTACAGGGGGAGACCCAGTACTTC.

This clone was observed a handful of times. V usage is TRBV6-1 and J usage is TRBJ2-1; either TRBD1 or TRBD2 may fit D (5 bases each). Germline V lookup: CDR1 MNHNS, CDR2 SASEGT. The CDR3 extends over 12 amino acids. Trimming removed 8 bases at V and 8 bases at J, with 13 bases between. CDR3 in amino acids: CASLFRDHEQFF. CDR3 coding DNA: TGTGCCAGCCTTTTCAGGGACCATGAGCAGTTCTTC.

This clone showed up many times. V usage is TRBV11-2 and J usage is TRBJ2-4; 9 positions agree with TRBD1. The CDR3 has 13 residues. With V trimmed by 0 bases and J by 11 bases, 2 bases remained unmatched. In germline, CDR1 is SGHAT, CDR2 FQNNGV. In DNA, the CDR3 is TGTGCCAGCAGCTTAGAGGGACAGGGCCTTCAGTACTTC. Its protein is CASSLEGQGLQYF.

The chain joins TRBV9 to TRBJ1-2, with a possible D match to TRBD1 (5 bases). CDR1 and CDR2 from the germline V gene are SGDLS and YYNGEE. The length of the CDR3 is 14 residues. V was cut by 4 bases and J by 6 bases, with 16 bases left in between. The CDR3 loop is CASSPGRGSHGYTF. CDR3 bases: TGTGCCAGCAGCCCCGGGAGGGGTTCCCATGGCTACACCTTC.

This clone was counted at least ten times. The chain carries TRBV20-1 and TRBJ2-3; 14 nucleotides agree with TRBD2. This CDR3 contains 19 residues. Germline lookup yields CDR1 DFQATT and CDR2 SNEGSKA (reference sequence). V shed 5 bases, J shed 1 base, and the junction held 14 bases outside the gene matches. CDR3 DNA sequence: TGCAGTGCTCCCCCCGGGAGACTAGCGGGAGGGTACGGCACAGATACGCAGTATTTT. Protein sequence: CSAPPGRLAGGYGTDTQYF.

The rearrangement joins TRBV19 to TRBJ2-1; possible D gene TRBD2, 6 bases. V lost 7 bases and J 4 bases, leaving 23 bases between the germline ends. Germline CDR1 and CDR2: LNHDA and SQIVND (reference sequence). The CDR3 consists of 17 residues. For the CDR3, the DNA is TGTGCCAGTAATGTGCCGGCGGCGACTAGATCTTACAATGAGCAGTTCTTC. The encoded protein is CASNVPAATRSYNEQFF.

This clone was detected only once. The CDR3 DNA sequence: TGTGCCAGCAGCCCAGACAGGGCTGAAGCTTTCTTT. Its protein product is CASSPDRAEAFF. The V call is TRBV11-2, the J call TRBJ1-1, with 7 positions matching TRBD1. Germline CDR1 is SGHAT and CDR2 is FQNNGV. V lost 5 bases, J lost 6 bases, and 3 bases stayed unmatched. The CDR3 is 12 amino acids.

This chain links TRBV20-1 with TRBJ2-7, with 14 bases lining up with TRBD2. The CDR3 is 15 amino acids. Germline V gene data show CDR1 as DFQATT and CDR2 as SNEGSKA (reference sequence). Trimming took 5 bases from V and 5 from J; bases not matched to a gene: 8. As DNA, the CDR3 is TGCAGTGCTCCCGGGACTAGCGGGAGATGGAACGAGCAGTACTTC. Translation: CSAPGTSGRWNEQYF.

This chain joins TRBV10-2 and TRBJ2-3, with a possible D match to TRBD2 (7 bases). The ends were cut back, 0 bases at V and 6 bases at J, with 16 bases in the middle. The CDR3 runs to 16 residues. CDR1 WSHSY and CDR2 SAAADI come from the germline V gene. For the CDR3, the DNA is TGCGCCAGCAGTGAGTCGACGGCGGGGGCGGGTGATACGCAGTATTTT. It yields the protein CASSESTAGAGDTQYF.

This chain links TRBV13 with TRBJ2-1; the match to TRBD2 covers 7 bases. There are 19 residues in the CDR3. Germline CDR1 PRHDT, CDR2 FYEKMQ (reference sequence). V dropped 5 bases and J dropped 0; count of bases not matched to a gene: 16. The CDR3: CASSPWGTSVYSSYNEQFF. CDR3 nucleotides: TGTGCCAGCAGCCCTTGGGGTACTAGCGTTTACTCCTCCTACAATGAGCAGTTCTTC.

Many counts were recorded for this clone. The chain's CDR3 is CASSSGQLYNEQFF. DNA of the CDR3: TGTGCCAGCAGCTCTGGGCAGTTATACAATGAGCAGTTCTTC. This rearrangement joins TRBV11-2 to TRBJ2-1; D gene unclear. The V and J ends lost 4 bases and 4 bases respectively, with 11 bases between them. Looked up from germline, CDR1 is SGHAT and CDR2 is FQNNGV. The CDR3 covers 14 residues. The variable domain in full, completed from reference TRBV11-2 and TRBJ2-1, reads EAGVAQSPRYKIIEKRQSVAFWCNPISGHATLYWYQQILGQGPKLLIQFQNNGVVDDSQLPKDRFSAERLKGVDSTLKIQPAKLEDSAVYLCASSSGQLYNEQFFGPGTRLTVL.

The chain couples TRBV20-1 to TRBJ2-1; D is perhaps TRBD2 (6 bases). V was cut by 3 bases and J by 4 bases, with 13 bases left in between. CDR1 and CDR2 from the germline V gene are DFQATT and SNEGSKA (reference sequence). The length of the CDR3 is 14 residues. CDR3 loop: CSASLAELYNEQFF. Written as DNA, the CDR3 is TGCAGTGCTAGCTTAGCGGAACTTTACAATGAGCAGTTCTTC.

This chain joins TRBV27 and TRBJ2-7, with 11 bases lining up with TRBD2. V shed 3 bases, J shed 3 bases, and the junction held 1 base outside the gene matches. This CDR3 is 14 amino acids long. Germline V CDR1 and CDR2: MNHEY, SMNVEV (reference sequence). CDR3 DNA: TGTGCCAGCAGTTTCGGGACTAGCGGCTACGAGCAGTACTTC. It is translated as CASSFGTSGYEQYF.

This clone was found many times. The chain links TRBV7-9 to TRBJ1-5, with 9 bases identical to TRBD1. The length of the CDR3 is 15 residues. Germline trimming cut 5 bases from V and 2 bases from J; bases unmatched to any gene: 4. Germline CDR1 reads SEHNR; CDR2 reads FQNEAQ (reference sequence). This CDR3 is CASSTDRGGNQPQHF. The DNA for the CDR3 is TGTGCCAGCAGCACCGACAGGGGGGGCAATCAGCCCCAGCATTTT.

The rearrangement links TRBV6-2 or TRBV6-3 to TRBJ2-7, with unresolved D. Germline CDR1 reads MNHEY; CDR2 reads SVGEGT. The CDR3 is 14 residues long. The germline V and J ends were trimmed by 4 bases and 0 bases, with 10 bases remaining between them. CDR3 in DNA: TGTGCCAGCAGTTCCCGGGCCTTCTCCTACGAGCAGTACTTC. Its translation: CASSSRAFSYEQYF.

This clone has ten or more counts. The chain uses TRBV25-1 and TRBJ1-1; maybe TRBD1 (6 bases). Trimming pared 11 bases from V and 8 bases from J, leaving 18 bases between. The length of the CDR3 is 12 residues. Germline V CDR1 and CDR2: MGHDK, SYGVNS. The CDR3 DNA reads as TGTGCCTGTCTAGGGGGTAAAGGCGAAGCTTTCTTT. It is translated as CACLGGKGEAFF.